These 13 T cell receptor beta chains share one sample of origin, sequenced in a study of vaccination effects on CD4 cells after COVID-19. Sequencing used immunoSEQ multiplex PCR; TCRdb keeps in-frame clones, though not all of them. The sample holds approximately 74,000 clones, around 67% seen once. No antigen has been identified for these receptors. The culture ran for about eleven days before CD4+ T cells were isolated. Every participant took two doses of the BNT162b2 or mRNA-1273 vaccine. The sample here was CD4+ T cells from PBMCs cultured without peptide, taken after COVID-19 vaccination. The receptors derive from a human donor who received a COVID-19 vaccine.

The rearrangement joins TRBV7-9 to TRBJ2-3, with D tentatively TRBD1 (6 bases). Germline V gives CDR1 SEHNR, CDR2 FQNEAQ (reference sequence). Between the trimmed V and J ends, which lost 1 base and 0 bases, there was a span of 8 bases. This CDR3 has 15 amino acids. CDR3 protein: CASSLGTGSTDTQYF. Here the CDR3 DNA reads TGTGCCAGCAGCTTAGGCACAGGGAGCACAGATACGCAGTATTTT.

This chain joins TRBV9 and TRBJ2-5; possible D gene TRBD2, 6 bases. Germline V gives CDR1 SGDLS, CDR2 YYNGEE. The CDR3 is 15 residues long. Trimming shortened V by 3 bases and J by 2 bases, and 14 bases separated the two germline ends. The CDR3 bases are TGTGCCAGCAGCGGGATGGGGGGTTGGCAAGAGACCCAGTACTTC. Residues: CASSGMGGWQETQYF.

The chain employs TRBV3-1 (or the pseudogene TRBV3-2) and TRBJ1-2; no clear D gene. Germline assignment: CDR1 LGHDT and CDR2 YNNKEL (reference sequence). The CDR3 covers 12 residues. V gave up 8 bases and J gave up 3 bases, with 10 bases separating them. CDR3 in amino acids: CASRSLHYGYTF. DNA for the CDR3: TGTGCCAGCCGTAGTTTACACTATGGCTACACCTTC.

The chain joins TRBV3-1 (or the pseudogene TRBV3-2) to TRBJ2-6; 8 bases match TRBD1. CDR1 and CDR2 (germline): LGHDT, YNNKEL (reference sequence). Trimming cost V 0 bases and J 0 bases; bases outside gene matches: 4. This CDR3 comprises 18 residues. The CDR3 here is CASSQDWTGYSGANVLTF. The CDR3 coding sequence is TGTGCCAGCAGCCAAGATTGGACAGGGTACTCTGGGGCCAACGTCCTGACTTTC.

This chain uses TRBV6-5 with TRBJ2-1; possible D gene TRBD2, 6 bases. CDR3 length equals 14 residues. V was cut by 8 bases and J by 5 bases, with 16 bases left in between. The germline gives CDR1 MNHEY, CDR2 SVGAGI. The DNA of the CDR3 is TGTGCCAGCCACCGGGACTCCCAGGACAATGAGCAGTTCTTC. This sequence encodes CASHRDSQDNEQFF.

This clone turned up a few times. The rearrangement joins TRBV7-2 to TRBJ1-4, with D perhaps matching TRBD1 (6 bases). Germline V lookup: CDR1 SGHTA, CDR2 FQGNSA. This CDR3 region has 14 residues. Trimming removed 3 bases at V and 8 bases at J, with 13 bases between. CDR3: CASSLSRGAEKLFF. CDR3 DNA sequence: TGTGCCAGCAGCTTGTCACGGGGGGCGGAAAAACTGTTTTTT.

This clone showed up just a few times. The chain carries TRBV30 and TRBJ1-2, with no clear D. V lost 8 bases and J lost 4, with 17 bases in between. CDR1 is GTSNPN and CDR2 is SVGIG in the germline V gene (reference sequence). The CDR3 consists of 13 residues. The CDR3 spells CAGGRQDGYGYTF. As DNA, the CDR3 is TGTGCCGGCGGACGGCAAGACGGCTATGGCTACACCTTC.

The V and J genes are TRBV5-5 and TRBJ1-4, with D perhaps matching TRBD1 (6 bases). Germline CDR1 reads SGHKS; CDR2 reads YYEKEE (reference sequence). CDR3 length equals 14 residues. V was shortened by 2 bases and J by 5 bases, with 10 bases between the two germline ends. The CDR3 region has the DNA TGTGCCAGCAGCTTTTCAGGGGAGAATGAAAAACTGTTTTTT. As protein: CASSFSGENEKLFF. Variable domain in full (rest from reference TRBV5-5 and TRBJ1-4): DAGVTQSPTHLIKTRGQQVTLRCSPISGHKSVSWYQQVLGQGPQFIFQYYEKEERGRGNFPDRFSARQFPNYSSELNVNALLLGDSALYLCASSFSGENEKLFFGSGTQLSVL.

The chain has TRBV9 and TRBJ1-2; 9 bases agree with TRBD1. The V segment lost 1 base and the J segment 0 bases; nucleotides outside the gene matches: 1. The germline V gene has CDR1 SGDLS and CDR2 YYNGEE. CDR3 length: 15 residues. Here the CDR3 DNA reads TGTGCCAGCAGCGTAAGACAGGGGGCTAACTATGGCTACACCTTC. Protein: CASSVRQGANYGYTF.

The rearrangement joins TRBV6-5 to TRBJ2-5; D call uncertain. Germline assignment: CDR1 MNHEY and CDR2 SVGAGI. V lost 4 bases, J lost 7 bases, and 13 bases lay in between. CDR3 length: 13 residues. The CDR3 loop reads CASSSLGFGTQYF. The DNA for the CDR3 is TGTGCCAGCAGTTCCTTAGGATTCGGGACCCAGTACTTC.

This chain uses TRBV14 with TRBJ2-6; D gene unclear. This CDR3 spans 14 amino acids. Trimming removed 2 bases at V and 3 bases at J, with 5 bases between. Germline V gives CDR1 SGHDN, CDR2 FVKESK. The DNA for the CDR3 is TGTGCCAGCAGCCAAAGTTTTGGGGCCAACGTCCTGACTTTC. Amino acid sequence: CASSQSFGANVLTF.

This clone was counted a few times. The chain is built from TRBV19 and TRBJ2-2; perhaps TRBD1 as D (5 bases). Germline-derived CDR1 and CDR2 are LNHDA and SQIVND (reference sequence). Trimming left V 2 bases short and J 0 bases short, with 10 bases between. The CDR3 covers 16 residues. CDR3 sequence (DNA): TGTGCCAGTAGTATACCACAGGCGGCGAACACCGGGGAGCTGTTTTTT. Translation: CASSIPQAANTGELFF.

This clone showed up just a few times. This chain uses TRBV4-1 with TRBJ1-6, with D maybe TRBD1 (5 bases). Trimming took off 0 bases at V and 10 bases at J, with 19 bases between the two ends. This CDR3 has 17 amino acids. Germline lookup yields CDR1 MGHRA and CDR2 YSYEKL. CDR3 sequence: CASSQESMGQGWSPLHF. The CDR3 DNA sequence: TGCGCCAGCAGCCAAGAATCGATGGGGCAGGGCTGGTCACCCCTCCACTTT.